The sample holds a few counts of the clone carrying this TCR beta chain. Its antigen is as yet unknown. Since no conserved phenylalanine or tryptophan closes the CDR3, a read error is the likely cause. It is unclear where the CDR3 begins or ends on the DNA, so no DNA is shown, and the CDR3 is as TCRdb lists it. The data derive from a study of immune heterogeneity within non-small cell lung tumors. Study-level points and caveats: Different tumor locations in one patient shared dominant CDR3 beta clonotypes yet harbored unique high-frequency clones.

The TCR beta CDR3 region was amplified by multiplex PCR employing 32 V and 13 J primers. TCRdb called the multiplex PCR reads again in MiXCR, with one record for every CDR3 protein. The repertoire consists of approximately 6,100 distinct CDR3 sequences, with more than 15% occurring once and the leading ten covering less than 4.5%. With around 0.6 ug used per sample, the template was genomic DNA from bulk tumor. Each primary tumor yielded several biopsies, collected far apart from one another at surgery. Those enrolled were patients newly diagnosed with untreated non-small cell lung cancer and undergoing curative surgery. CDR1 DFQATT and CDR2 SNEGSKA come from the germline V gene (reference sequence). Both ends counted, the CDR3 spans 14 residues.

This chain uses TRBV20-1 with TRBJ2-3; the table's D gene call, TRBD1, was not cross checked with the DNA. The source material was lung tumor tissue. The receptor's source is a man aged 40-50 years with non-small cell lung cancer. The CDR3 spells CSASQGAGEQYFGP.